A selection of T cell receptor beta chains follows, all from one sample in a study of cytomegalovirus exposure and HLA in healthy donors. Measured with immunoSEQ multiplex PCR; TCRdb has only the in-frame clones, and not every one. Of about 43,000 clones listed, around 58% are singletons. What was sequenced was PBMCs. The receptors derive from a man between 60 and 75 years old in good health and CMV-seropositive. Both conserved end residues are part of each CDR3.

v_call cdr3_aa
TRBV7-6 CASSLRQGHQETQYF
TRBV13 CASSTGQGNLYEQYF
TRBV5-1 CASSGGTGLGEGAFF
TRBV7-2 CASSLPSSYEQYF
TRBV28 CASSQTSGGYNEQFF
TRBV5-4 CASSSSGSRAAQYEQYF
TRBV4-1 CASGGVLTHTDTQYF
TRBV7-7 CATKGDLNTGELFF
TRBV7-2 CASSLNREDEQYF
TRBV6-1 CASSGRDRAMNSNQPQHF
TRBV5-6 CASSLSTAYGYTF
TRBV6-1 CASSEAPRNTIYF
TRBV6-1 CASSDLAGGWADTQYF
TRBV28 CASSLYEGSGANVLTF
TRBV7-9 CASSPSGRTNTGELFF
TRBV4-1 CASSTRGPRQGADYGYTF
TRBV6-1 CASSTTGSGNQPQHF
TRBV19 CASSISTAYEQYF
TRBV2 CASSEASGRTYEQYF
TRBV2 CASKPSGHTDTQYF
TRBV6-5 CASSVGLFSYNEQFF
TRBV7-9 CASRGDSLNEQFF
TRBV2 CASSEGSGGRYEQYF
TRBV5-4 CASSSNAGTGFYEQYF
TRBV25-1 CASSDGQGSFLKKLFF
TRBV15 CATSKRLAGTDTQYF
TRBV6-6 CASIGTSDNNEQFF
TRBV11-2 CASSSRGGQGGYTF
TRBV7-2 CASRTTSGSTDTQYF
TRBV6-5 CASSRGGVVDGEAFF
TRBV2 CASSERGTGLQETQYF
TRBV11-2 CASSLEHRVGTEAFF
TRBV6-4 CASNESESGANVLTF
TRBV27 CASSFAGRGEKLFF
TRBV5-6 CASSPDIYYGYTF
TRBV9 CASSANGAGRFF
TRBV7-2 CASSLAAGQGFYGYTF
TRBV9 CASSAGPVGGEQYF
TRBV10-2 CASSDRWTGGSYEQYF
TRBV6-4 CASSVSFPSYNEQFF
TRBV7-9 CASNRPGGLIYGYTF
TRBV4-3 CASSQDGGARETQYF
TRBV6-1 CASSLLASTGELFF
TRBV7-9 CASSPRDRGLHEQYF
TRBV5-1 CASSLDYRGGETQYF
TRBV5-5 CASSLAIGFRGNTEAFF
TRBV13 CASSPNSGRAYEQYF
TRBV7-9 CVARGTGKSDTQYF
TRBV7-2 CASSLRRTSGRAADEQYF
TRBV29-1 CSVEAGRGRFNEQFF